Below are 9 T cell receptor beta chains sequenced from a single sample in a study of post-analysis software for immune sequencing data. Broader study findings: When patients were compared with controls, 5 or 6 TRBV segments were more frequent, TRBV5-6, TRBV5-1 and TRBV20-1 among them.

Their antigen targets remain unknown. Each TCR beta cDNA library carried unique molecular identifiers. Via MiXCR, TCRdb re-called the PCR reads, giving one row per CDR3 protein. The sample has a few hundred thousand distinct CDR3 sequences, roughly 30% seen once. The specimen was blood. The receptors come from a girl between 5 and 17 years old with multiple sclerosis.

The genes are TRBV29-1 and TRBJ2-6; D unresolved. The V end was cut by 3 bases, the J end by 3 bases, with 6 bases between. Germline CDR1 reads SQVTM; CDR2 reads ANQGSEA. The CDR3 consists of 13 residues. This chain's CDR3 is CSVDPGGANVLTF. For the CDR3, the DNA is TGCAGCGTTGACCCGGGTGGGGCCAACGTCCTGACTTTC.

This CDR3 is CASSQDPWSGGSYEQYF. The CDR3 DNA sequence: TGCGCCAGCAGCCAAGACCCATGGAGCGGGGGATCCTACGAGCAGTACTTC. The chain is built from TRBV4-3 and TRBJ2-7, with 8 bases fitting TRBD2. There are 17 residues in the CDR3. V shed 0 bases, J shed 1 base, and the junction held 8 bases outside the gene matches. Germline assignment: CDR1 LGHNA and CDR2 YSLEER.

J is TRBJ2-1 and V is TRBV20-1; 8 positions agree with TRBD2. From germline, CDR1 is DFQATT and CDR2 SNEGSKA (reference sequence). The CDR3 consists of 14 residues. The V gene end was trimmed by 1 base and the J gene end by 4 bases; junction bases not matched to a gene: 3. The CDR3 DNA follows: TGCAGTGCTAGAGTTGAGCGGGAGTACAATGAGCAGTTCTTC. It is translated as CSARVEREYNEQFF.

This rearrangement joins TRBV9 to TRBJ1-5; D unclear. Germline V lookup: CDR1 SGDLS, CDR2 YYNGEE. The CDR3 has 13 amino acids. V lost 2 bases and J lost 4, with 7 bases in between. The chain's CDR3 is CASSVVPNQPQHF. The CDR3, as DNA: TGTGCCAGCAGCGTGGTTCCAAATCAGCCCCAGCATTTT.

This sequence joins TRBV4-3 and TRBJ2-1; D remains unclear. CDR3 length equals 14 residues. Trimming pared 4 bases from V and 8 bases from J, leaving 15 bases between. Germline CDR1 and CDR2: LGHNA and YSLEER. The DNA of the CDR3 is TGCGCCAGCAGCCTAAACTACCTAGGGTATGAGCAGTTCTTC. Encoded protein: CASSLNYLGYEQFF.

With respect to this clonotype: At one end the junction does not follow the germline gene, possibly because of a read error. The rearrangement links TRBV7-2 to TRBJ2-1; tentatively, D is TRBD1 or TRBD2 (5 bases each). The CDR3 contains 14 residues. Germline CDR1 and CDR2: SGHTA and FQGNSA. Here the CDR3 reads CASSSQPADNGQFF. The CDR3 DNA sequence: TGTGCCAGCAGCTCCCAGCCAGCGGACAATGGGCAGTTCTTC.

The count of this clonotype is one. V and J are TRBV19 and TRBJ1-1, with D unresolved. CDR3 length equals 14 residues. CDR1 and CDR2 from the germline V gene are LNHDA and SQIVND (reference sequence). Trimming stripped 4 bases from V and 0 bases from J, with 9 bases between. The CDR3 coding sequence is TGTGCCAGTAGTAGATCGTTGGTGAACACTGAAGCTTTCTTT. It specifies CASSRSLVNTEAFF.

V and J are TRBV28 and TRBJ2-4; unclear D gene. The ends were cut back, 6 bases at V and 6 bases at J, with 15 bases in the middle. The V gene's germline CDR1 is MDHEN and CDR2 SYDVKM. This CDR3 region has 14 residues. The CDR3 spells CASRSTGQRNIQYF. CDR3 sequence (DNA): TGTGCCAGCAGATCTACCGGGCAAAGAAACATTCAGTACTTC.

The rearrangement joins TRBV7-9 to TRBJ2-1; D uncertain. Germline V lookup: CDR1 SEHNR, CDR2 FQNEAQ (reference sequence). V lost 0 bases, J lost 8 bases, and 14 bases lay in between. The CDR3 spans 15 residues. This CDR3 is CASSLAPGPGHEQFF. The CDR3 coding sequence is TGTGCCAGCAGCTTAGCACCAGGCCCAGGCCATGAGCAGTTCTTC.